These 9 T cell receptor beta chains share one sample of origin, sequenced in a study of T cells after yellow fever vaccination. TCRdb fed the 5' RACE reads into MiXCR, producing one record per CDR3 protein. The sample lists hundreds of thousands of distinct CDR3 sequences; approximately 10% were seen once. Specimen: CD4+ T cells sorted from PBMCs, collected 5 days after the yellow fever booster vaccination. The receptors were gathered from a man between 18 and 29 years old who received the YFV17D yellow fever vaccine.

This clonotype has a count of ten or more. This chain uses TRBV7-2 with TRBJ1-2; the match to TRBD1 covers 10 bases. Germline V gene lookup returns CDR1 SGHTA and CDR2 FQGNSA. The CDR3 runs 16 residues. Trimming cost V 5 bases and J 6 bases; bases outside gene matches: 12. CDR3 sequence: CASSPRGQGNSNGYTF. Written as DNA, the CDR3 is TGTGCCAGCAGCCCGAGGGGACAGGGGAATTCAAATGGCTACACCTTC.

This clonotype was detected a few times. The chain couples TRBV4-2 to TRBJ2-7, with D maybe TRBD1 (7 bases). The germline V gene has CDR1 LGHNA and CDR2 YNFKEQ. Trimming took off 0 bases at V and 6 bases at J, with 18 bases between the two ends. This CDR3 contains 16 residues. This chain's CDR3 is CASSQDPWRGLCEQYF. Here the CDR3 DNA reads TGTGCCAGCAGCCAAGACCCCTGGAGGGGGCTTTGCGAGCAGTACTTC.

In DNA form, the CDR3 reads TGTGCTAGTGGACAAACACAGGGGTGGGACACTGAAGCTTTCTTT. It encodes CASGQTQGWDTEAFF. The genes are TRBV12-5 and TRBJ1-1, with TRBD1 matching 7 bases. The germline V gene has CDR1 LGHNT and CDR2 FRNRAP. The CDR3 consists of 15 residues. V was pared by 6 bases and J by 3 bases, with 10 bases of the junction left unmatched.

This clonotype was seen repeatedly, ten times or more. This chain links TRBV7-2 with TRBJ2-5; no clear D. Trimming took off 5 bases at V and 4 bases at J, with 11 bases between the two ends. The germline V gene encodes CDR1 SGHTA and CDR2 FQGNSA. The CDR3 loop spans 13 amino acids. CDR3: CASSLLEGETQYF. CDR3 in DNA: TGTGCCAGCAGCCTCTTAGAAGGAGAGACCCAGTACTTC.

This clonotype was counted only a few times. The DNA for the CDR3 is TGCGCCAGCAGCTTGGAGCGGATCTCTGGAAACACCATATATTTT. This sequence encodes CASSLERISGNTIYF. This sequence joins TRBV5-1 and TRBJ1-3, with D uncertain. The germline CDR1 and CDR2 sequences are SGHRS and YFSETQ. Trimming removed 0 bases from V and 0 bases from J, with 7 bases in between. This CDR3 is 15 amino acids long.

This clonotype appeared a few times. The chain employs TRBV7-4 and TRBJ1-5; 7 bases align to TRBD1. Per the germline V gene, CDR1 is SGHVT and CDR2 is SQSDAQ. Trimming took 7 bases from V and 2 from J; bases not matched to a gene: 8. This CDR3 has 15 residues. This CDR3 reads CASTPDRDCNQPQHF. DNA for the CDR3: TGTGCCAGCACCCCAGACAGGGATTGCAATCAGCCCCAGCATTTT.

The J gene is TRBJ2-1, the V gene TRBV20-1; TRBD2 is a possible D gene (5 bases). CDR3 length: 14 amino acids. Trimming removed 3 bases at V and 8 bases at J, with 17 bases between. Germline V lookup: CDR1 DFQATT, CDR2 SNEGSKA (reference sequence). CDR3 protein: CSARWVAWSDEQFF. CDR3 DNA sequence: TGCAGTGCTAGGTGGGTAGCGTGGAGCGATGAGCAGTTCTTC.

This chain uses TRBV11-2 with TRBJ2-1; 7 bases are shared with TRBD1. Per germline, CDR1 SGHAT and CDR2 FQNNGV. The trim removed 5 bases at V and 13 bases at J, leaving 5 bases unmatched. This CDR3 has 11 residues. The CDR3 here is CASSQYRGQFF. CDR3 sequence (DNA): TGTGCCAGCAGCCAATACAGGGGCCAGTTCTTC. Together with reference TRBV11-2 and TRBJ2-1, the CDR3 gives the full variable domain: EAGVAQSPRYKIIEKRQSVAFWCNPISGHATLYWYQQILGQGPKLLIQFQNNGVVDDSQLPKDRFSAERLKGVDSTLKIQPAKLEDSAVYLCASSQYRGQFFGPGTRLTVL.

This clonotype has a count of ten or more. The chain links TRBV24-1 to TRBJ2-3; tentative D call: TRBD2 (5 bases). Trimming took 6 bases from V and 6 from J, leaving 6 bases between them. From germline, CDR1 is KGHDR and CDR2 SFDVKD. The CDR3 is 11 residues long. The CDR3 region has the DNA TGTGCCACCAGTTCTAGCGATACGCAGTATTTT. It is translated as CATSSSDTQYF.